This T cell receptor (beta chain) was observed in a study of cytomegalovirus exposure and HLA in healthy donors (dated by TCRdb to about 2017). About the investigation overall: An earlier analysis of approximately 640 of the donors reported roughly 300 Gb of sequence data and 117 million unique TCR beta sequences from roughly 200 million T cells. An early release that covered about 600 HLA-typed donors contained approximately 300 gigabases of sequencing data and around 80 million unique TCR sequences. Among the roughly 400 genotyped donors, around 81% belonged to the genetic ancestry cluster associated with self-reported Caucasian donors. The study aimed to test whether signatures of past pathogen exposure could be identified by cataloging public T cell receptors. The T cell repertoires of 550 to 850 subjects were profiled by immunosequencing and related to cytomegalovirus serostatus. In addition to the first cohort of approximately 670 subjects, a separate validation cohort of 120 different subjects was used. To predict cytomegalovirus infection status, the study combined high-throughput TCR immunosequencing, statistical association of individual TCRs with disease status, and machine learning. In a later analysis, previously published TCR beta repertoires from more than 500 donors were re-analyzed and high-resolution HLA genotyping was added so that TCR occurrence patterns could be studied. The later analysis used no new phenotypic data to find candidate immune exposures, relying instead on TCR beta sequences and their occurrence across donors. An earlier analysis of some 500 of the donors applied high-throughput TCR beta sequencing to assess whether each TCR beta V gene segment acted as functional or pseudogenic. Alongside the repertoire data, information on donor age, sex, ethnicity and CMV serostatus was compiled. In a later genetic analysis, genome-wide SNP genotypes for about 55% of the roughly 700 donors were used, and that subset was treated as a discovery cohort. Every repertoire in the discovery cohort had been generated on one and the same sequencing platform. Class I and class II HLA loci were covered by the typing at four-digit resolution. The number of donors typed differed by locus, with about 629-640 for A, B, C, DRB1 and DQB1, more than 500 for DQA1, 600 to 610 for DPA1, and some 470 for DPB1. About 5 DR-DQ haplotypes were handled as single units for association and clustering, since linkage in the cohort was strong. Among about 390 genotyped donors of the cohort, an average of around 240,000 unique TCR beta nucleotide sequences were sequenced per donor, 15% to 20% of them non-productive.

In total, 666 healthy bone marrow donors made up the cohort. At the time of sampling, all cohort members were nominally healthy, though unrecorded immune exposures were likely present. The donor was CMV seropositive and belonged to the group of 250 to 300 seropositive cohort members. Every donor gave a peripheral blood sample, and the peripheral blood mononuclear cells from that sample were used for TCR beta sequencing. Genomic DNA extraction from the blood cell samples was performed with the Qiagen DNeasy Blood Extraction Kit. The count of this clone is one. The antigen it binds to is not known. Base qualities were left out, and no much larger clone turns up one base away. Overall study outcomes, separate from this receptor: The classifier was reported to diagnose cytomegalovirus status with high specificity and sensitivity in both the original and validation cohorts. The only immune exposure information available for the cohort was CMV serostatus. Because the 87-base-pair reads could not distinguish some IMGT-functional V segments, including TRBV6-2 and TRBV6-3, those segments were excluded. According to a later analysis, parvovirus B19, influenza, CMV and Epstein-Barr virus appeared linked to several top co-occurrence clusters. In a later analysis, some 18,000 TCR beta sequences were associated with specific HLA alleles at a false discovery rate of 0.05. Linkage disequilibrium might explain the correlated functional status among segregating V segments, but an unknown experimental factor could not be excluded. While some public TCRs were present in many individuals, most TCR sequences turned up only very rarely across donors. V-gene and J-gene trimming of TCR beta chains was associated with a missense DCLRE1C variant in a later genetic analysis, and the association was replicated in an independent cohort. The presence/absence analyses assumed that sequencing depth was roughly uniform across donors, and that assumption may not be true. A later analysis found that TCR association rates varied across HLA loci, with DRB1 alleles showing the most associated TCRs and HLA-C alleles the fewest. A total of about 150 TCR beta chains were listed by the study as associated with cytomegalovirus. Because HLA typing was missing for some donors at each locus, association tests included only the typed subset. Most CMV-associated TCR beta chains appeared to be HLA-restricted in a later analysis, and the HLA associations seemed to be driven largely by CMV exposure. A further reported finding was that TCR beta sequences accurately predicted the HLA-A and HLA-B alleles for most subjects in the first cohort. In a later analysis, HLA-associated TCR beta chains were found to be more clonally expanded and to have lower generation probabilities than equally common non-associated chains. The earlier analysis of approximately 560 of the donors excluded fewer than 20 rarely observed V segments, including chromosome 9 orphons, because counts were too low. In vitro tests confirmed that three of the cytomegalovirus-associated TCR beta chains recognize cytomegalovirus antigens. The authors suggested that the approach could potentially be extended to other disease states and immunological phenotypes. In this cohort, only TCR beta chains were sequenced, and detectable features were limited by the absence of alpha or paired-chain data. A cluster of highly shared sequence variants was judged likely to be a technical artifact of the sequencing pipeline. In an earlier analysis of fewer than 700 of the donors, most TCR beta V segments appeared in productive rearrangements about 87% or about 30% of the time, broadly matching IMGT annotations. Compared with the roughly 710-donor mean, donors in an Asian-associated ancestry cluster had fewer N-insertions in productive TCRs, according to a later genetic analysis. Assigning TCR associations to individual alleles was difficult when HLA alleles, especially DR and DQ, strongly co-occurred.

The method behind the library was the immunoSEQ multiplex PCR assay. A mixture of 60 forward primers for TCR Vbeta segments and 13 reverse primers for TCR Jbeta segments was used in the multiplex PCR. A multiplex PCR assay on genomic DNA amplified the CDR3 region of rearranged TCR beta genes. On the Illumina HiSeq System, the amplified TCR beta libraries were sequenced as 87-base-pair reads. Per the original workflow: A later analysis tallied approximately 87 million unique TCR beta chains across the 610 or so repertoires, and roughly 11 million of those chains were shared by two or more donors. Raw reads were error-corrected and collapsed into unique sequences by a nearest-neighbor algorithm in which closely related sequences were merged to remove PCR and sequencing errors. CDR3 sequences were aligned to IMGT reference sequences to assign V, D and J gene segments. Each retained sequence needed at least a six-nucleotide match to both a V gene segment and a J gene segment. Rearrangements were called productive when the CDR3 lacked stop codons and stayed in frame with V and J; all others were non-productive. CDR3 was defined according to IMGT convention as the region running from the second conserved V-encoded cysteine to the conserved J-encoded phenylalanine. The earlier analysis of a few hundred of the donors excluded sequences that lacked an unambiguous match to a single V gene segment. In an earlier analysis of several hundred of the donors, V segments were called functional above 56.7% productive rearrangements and were called segregating when the between-donor standard deviation exceeded 5%. A statistical classification framework was developed to diagnose cytomegalovirus status using the catalog of TCR beta chain sequences. V and J gene assignment, in a later analysis, came from comparing TCR nucleotide sequences with IMGT/GENE-DB human TR gene sequences. Using the TCRdist pipeline, a later analysis assigned CDR3 sequences along with most-parsimonious VDJ recombination scenarios. In a later analysis, every TCR beta chain was defined by the combination of its CDR3 amino acid sequence and its V-gene family, and reads without a unique V-gene family were dropped. A later analysis removed 500 to 600 highly shared, low-generation-probability nucleotide sequences to deal with suspected cross-contamination and a sequencing artifact. A later analysis calculated a clonal expansion index for each public chain from normalized within-repertoire ranks of inferred template counts. In a later analysis, generation probabilities were computed with a VDJ recombination model fitted to out-of-frame rearrangements, and the resulting probabilities were checked against IGoR. Hypergeometric tests were used in a later analysis to score TCR-TCR, TCR-HLA and TCR-CMV co-occurrence, with a repertoire-size bias correction applied to the TCR pairs. False discovery rates were estimated in a later analysis by permuting HLA or CMV assignments 20 times. In a later analysis, co-occurring TCRs were grouped with DBSCAN, and TCRdist sequence similarity was added when clustering was performed within HLA-allele-positive subsets. For co-occurrence clustering, repertoires with fewer than 30,000 or more than 120,000 public chains were excluded, along with roughly five repertoires with anomalous nucleotide sharing. The immuneACCESS repertoire file appears here via TCRdb, limited to in-frame rearrangements. These files lack a portion of the clones; in checked studies, under half of the deficit traces to unresolved V genes, and the cause of the others is not known. Clonal size and the V and J genes are those of that table, whereas D and trimming came from the DNA. The sample records around 76,000 clones, about 73% of which are singletons. Of the sample, roughly 10% falls within the top ten clones.

Counted from cysteine to phenylalanine, this CDR3 has 15 amino acids. Of all the DNA, just the CDR3 is kept, 45 bases in frame from base 1. In the germline V gene, CDR1 corresponds to SGHRS and CDR2 to YFSETQ. Trimming at the junction amounts to 0 bases on V and 0 bases on J, and the germline ends lie 8 bases apart. The chain uses TRBV5-1 and TRBJ2-3; TRBD2 could be the D gene, as 5 bases match. Input material: PBMCs. The sequence derives from a woman aged 45-65 years in good health and CMV-seropositive. The bases are TGCGCCAGCAGCTTGGTGGGAGCTAGCACAGATACGCAGTATTTT. This encodes CASSLVGASTDTQYF.